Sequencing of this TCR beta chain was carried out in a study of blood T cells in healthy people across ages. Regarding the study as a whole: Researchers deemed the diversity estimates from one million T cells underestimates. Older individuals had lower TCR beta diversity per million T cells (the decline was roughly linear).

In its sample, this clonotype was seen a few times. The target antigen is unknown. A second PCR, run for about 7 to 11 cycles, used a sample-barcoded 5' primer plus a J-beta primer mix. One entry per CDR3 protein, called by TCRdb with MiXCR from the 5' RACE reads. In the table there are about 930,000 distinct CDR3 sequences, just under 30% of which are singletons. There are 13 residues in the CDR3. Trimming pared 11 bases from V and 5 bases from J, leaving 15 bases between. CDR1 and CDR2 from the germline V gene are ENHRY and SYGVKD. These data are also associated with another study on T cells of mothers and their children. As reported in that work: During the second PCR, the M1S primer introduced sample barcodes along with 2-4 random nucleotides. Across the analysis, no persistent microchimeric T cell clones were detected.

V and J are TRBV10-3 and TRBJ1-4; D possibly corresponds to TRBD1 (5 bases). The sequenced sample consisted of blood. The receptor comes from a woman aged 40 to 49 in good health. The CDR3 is CASTGLENEKLFF. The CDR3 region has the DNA TGTGCCTCAACAGGCCTAGAAAATGAAAAACTGTTTTTT.